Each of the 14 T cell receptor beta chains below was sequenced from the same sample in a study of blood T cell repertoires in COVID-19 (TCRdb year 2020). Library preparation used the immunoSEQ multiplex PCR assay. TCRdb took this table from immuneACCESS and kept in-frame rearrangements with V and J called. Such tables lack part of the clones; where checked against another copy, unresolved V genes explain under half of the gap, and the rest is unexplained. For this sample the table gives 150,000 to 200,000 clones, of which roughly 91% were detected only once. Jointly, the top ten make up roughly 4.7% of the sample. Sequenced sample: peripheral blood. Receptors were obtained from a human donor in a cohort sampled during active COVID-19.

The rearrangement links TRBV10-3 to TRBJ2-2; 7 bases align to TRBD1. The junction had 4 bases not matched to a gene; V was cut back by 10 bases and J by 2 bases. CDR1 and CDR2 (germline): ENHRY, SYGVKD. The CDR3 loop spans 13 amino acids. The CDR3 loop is CASRDRNTGELFF. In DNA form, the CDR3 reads TGTGCCAGCCGGGACAGAAACACCGGGGAGCTGTTTTTT.

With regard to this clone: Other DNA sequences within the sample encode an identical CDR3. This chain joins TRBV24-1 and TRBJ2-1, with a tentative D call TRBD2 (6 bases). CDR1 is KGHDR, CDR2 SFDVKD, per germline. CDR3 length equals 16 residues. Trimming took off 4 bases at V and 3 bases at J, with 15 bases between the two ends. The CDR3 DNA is TGTGCCACCAGTGACCGCCAGGAGGGCCTCTACAATGAGCAGTTCTTC. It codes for CATSDRQEGLYNEQFF.

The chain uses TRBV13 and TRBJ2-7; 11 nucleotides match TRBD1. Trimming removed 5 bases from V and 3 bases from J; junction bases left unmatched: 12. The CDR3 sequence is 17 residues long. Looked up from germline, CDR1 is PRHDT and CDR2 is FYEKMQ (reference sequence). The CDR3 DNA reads TGTGCCAGCAGCGGACAGGGGGCGGTTTCGTATGACTACGAGCAGTACTTC. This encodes CASSGQGAVSYDYEQYF.

The CDR3 DNA is TGTGCCAGCAGTGAGTCATTCTTTTACGGTGAGACCCAGTACTTC. It codes for CASSESFFYGETQYF. The chain employs TRBV2 and TRBJ2-5; D call uncertain. Germline CDR1 and CDR2: SNHLY and FYNNEI. This CDR3 contains 15 residues. V lost 3 bases and J lost 5, with 16 bases in between.

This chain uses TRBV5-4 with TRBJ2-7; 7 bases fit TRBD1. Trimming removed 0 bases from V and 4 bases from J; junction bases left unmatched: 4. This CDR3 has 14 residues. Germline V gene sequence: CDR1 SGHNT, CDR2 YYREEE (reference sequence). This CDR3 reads CASSLGQGRYEQYF. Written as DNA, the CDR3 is TGTGCCAGCAGCTTGGGACAGGGAAGATACGAGCAGTACTTC.

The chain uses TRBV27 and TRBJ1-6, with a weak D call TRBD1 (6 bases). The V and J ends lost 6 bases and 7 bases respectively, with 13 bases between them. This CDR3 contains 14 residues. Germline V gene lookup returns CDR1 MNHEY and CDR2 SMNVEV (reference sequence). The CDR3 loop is CASRLTGVNSPLHF. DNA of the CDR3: TGTGCCAGCAGGTTGACAGGAGTAAATTCACCCCTCCACTTT.

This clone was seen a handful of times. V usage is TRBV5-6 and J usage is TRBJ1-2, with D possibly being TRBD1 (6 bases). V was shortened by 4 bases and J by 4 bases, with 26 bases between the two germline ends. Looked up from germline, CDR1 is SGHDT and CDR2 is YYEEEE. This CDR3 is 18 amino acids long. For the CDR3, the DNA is TGTGCCAGCAGCCCGGGTCCAGGGGTTTCATGGAGGCGCTATGGCTACACCTTC. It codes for CASSPGPGVSWRRYGYTF. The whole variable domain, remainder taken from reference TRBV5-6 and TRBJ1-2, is DAGVTQSPTHLIKTRGQQVTLRCSPKSGHDTVSWYQQALGQGPQFIFQYYEEEERQRGNFPDRFSGHQFPNYSSELNVNALLLGDSALYLCASSPGPGVSWRRYGYTFGSGTRLTVV.

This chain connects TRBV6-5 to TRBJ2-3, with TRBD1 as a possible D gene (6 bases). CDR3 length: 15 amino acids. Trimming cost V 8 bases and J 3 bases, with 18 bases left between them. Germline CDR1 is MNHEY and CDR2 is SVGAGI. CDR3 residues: CASQFSMGATDTQYF. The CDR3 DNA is TGTGCCAGCCAGTTTTCCATGGGGGCAACAGATACGCAGTATTTT.

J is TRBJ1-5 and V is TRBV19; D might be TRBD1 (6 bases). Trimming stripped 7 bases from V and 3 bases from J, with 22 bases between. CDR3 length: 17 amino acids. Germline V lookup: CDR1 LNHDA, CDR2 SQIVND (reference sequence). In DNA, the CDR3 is TGTGCCAGTAACCCCTCAAGGGGGAACCCCTACAATCAGCCCCAGCATTTT. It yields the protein CASNPSRGNPYNQPQHF.

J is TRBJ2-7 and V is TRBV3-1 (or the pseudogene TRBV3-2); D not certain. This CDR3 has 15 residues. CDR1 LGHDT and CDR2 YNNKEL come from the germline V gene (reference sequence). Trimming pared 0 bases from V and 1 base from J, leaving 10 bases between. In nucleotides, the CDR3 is TGTGCCAGCAGCCAAGAAGTCGTCAGATCCTACGAGCAGTACTTC. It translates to CASSQEVVRSYEQYF.

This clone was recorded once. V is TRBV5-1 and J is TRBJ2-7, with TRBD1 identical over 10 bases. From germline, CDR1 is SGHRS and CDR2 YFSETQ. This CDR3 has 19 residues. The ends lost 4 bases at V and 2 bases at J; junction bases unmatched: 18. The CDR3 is CASSPSYGDRGPRAYEQYF. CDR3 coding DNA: TGCGCCAGCAGCCCTTCCTACGGGGACAGGGGACCCAGAGCCTACGAGCAGTACTTC. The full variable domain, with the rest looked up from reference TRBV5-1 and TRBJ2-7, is KAGVTQTPRYLIKTRGQQVTLSCSPISGHRSVSWYQQTPGQGLQFLFEYFSETQRNKGNFPGRFSGRQFSNSRSEMNVSTLELGDSALYLCASSPSYGDRGPRAYEQYFGPGTRLTVT.

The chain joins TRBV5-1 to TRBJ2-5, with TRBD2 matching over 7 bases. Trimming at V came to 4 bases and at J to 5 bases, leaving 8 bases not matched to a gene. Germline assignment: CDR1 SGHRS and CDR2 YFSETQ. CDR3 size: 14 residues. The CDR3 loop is CASSQREGWETQYF. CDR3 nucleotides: TGCGCCAGCAGCCAGAGGGAGGGATGGGAGACCCAGTACTTC.

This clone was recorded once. CDR3 protein: CASSLSAGGSRETQYF. The CDR3 nucleotides read TGTGCCAGCAGTTTATCTGCAGGGGGCTCGAGGGAGACCCAGTACTTC. This sequence joins TRBV28 and TRBJ2-5; 8 bases align to TRBD1. V dropped 1 base and J dropped 5; count of bases not matched to a gene: 9. CDR1 and CDR2 (germline): MDHEN, SYDVKM. This CDR3 has 16 residues.

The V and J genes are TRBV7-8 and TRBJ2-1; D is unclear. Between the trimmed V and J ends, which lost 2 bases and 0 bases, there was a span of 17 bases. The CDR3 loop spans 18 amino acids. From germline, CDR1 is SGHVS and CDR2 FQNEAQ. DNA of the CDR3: TGTGCCAGCAGCTTATCCCTTCGGCGGATTAGCTCCTACAATGAGCAGTTCTTC. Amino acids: CASSLSLRRISSYNEQFF. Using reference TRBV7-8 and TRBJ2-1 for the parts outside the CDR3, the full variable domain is GAGVSQSPRYKVAKRGQDVALRCDPISGHVSLFWYQQALGQGPEFLTYFQNEAQLDKSGLPSDRFFAERPEGSVSTLKIQRTQQEDSAVYLCASSLSLRRISSYNEQFFGPGTRLTVL.